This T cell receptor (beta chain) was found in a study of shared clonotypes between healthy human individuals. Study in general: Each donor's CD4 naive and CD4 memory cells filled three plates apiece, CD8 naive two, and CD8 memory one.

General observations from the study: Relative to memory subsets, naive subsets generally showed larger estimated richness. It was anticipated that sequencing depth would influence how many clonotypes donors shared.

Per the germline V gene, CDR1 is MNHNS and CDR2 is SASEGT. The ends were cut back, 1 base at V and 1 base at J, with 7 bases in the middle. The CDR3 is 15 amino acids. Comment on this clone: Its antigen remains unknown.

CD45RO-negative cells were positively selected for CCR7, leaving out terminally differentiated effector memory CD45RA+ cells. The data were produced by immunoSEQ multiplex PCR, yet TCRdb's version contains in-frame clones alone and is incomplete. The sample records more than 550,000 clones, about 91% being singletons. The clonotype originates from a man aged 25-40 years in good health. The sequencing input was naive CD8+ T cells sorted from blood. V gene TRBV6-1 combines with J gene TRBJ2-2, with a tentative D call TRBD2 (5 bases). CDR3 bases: TGTGCCAGCAGTGAAGATCGGGGGAACACCGGGGAGCTGTTTTTT. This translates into CASSEDRGNTGELFF.